One T cell receptor (beta chain) is described in this entry. The antigen is not known. This sample was taken from a study of long-term antiretroviral therapy in people with HIV. Study context: Samples collected earliest predate the 2015 immediate-ART recommendation by about a decade.

General observations from the study: Clones that had undergone expansion before ART dominated the repertoire at all time points. Post-treatment diversity went higher with ART but stayed below transplant donor controls.

Run at survey level, the immunoSEQ assay was version v3.0. Assay: immunoSEQ multiplex PCR; the TCRdb copy retains only in-frame clones and omits some. The sample has some 38,000 clones, roughly 80% seen once. The junction had 6 bases not matched to a gene; V was cut back by 3 bases and J by 6 bases. The germline V gene encodes CDR1 SGHAT and CDR2 FQNNGV. The CDR3 spans 14 residues. The sample was unsorted PBMCs, taken 1.5 years after starting antiretroviral therapy. This TCR derives from a young man with HIV. The genes are TRBV11-2 and TRBJ2-3; 7 nucleotides match TRBD2. The CDR3 nucleotides are TGTGCCAGCAGCTTTGGCGGGAGCGGGGATACGCAGTATTTT. Translation gives CASSFGGSGDTQYF.